Listed here are 25 T cell receptor beta chains from one sample, sequenced in a study of low-dose radiotherapy and immunotherapy resistance in tumors. TRAV and TRBV primers primed cDNA for both TCRalpha and TCRbeta. With a V-primer adapter and a constant-region primer, TCRs were amplified for approximately 20 PCR cycles. MiXCR, run by TCRdb on the reads, gives a single entry per CDR3 protein. The sample contains under 20,000 distinct CDR3 sequences, roughly 70% of which appear only once. These receptors all come from a human donor with advanced metastatic prostate, ovarian, gallbladder or colorectal cancer (not recorded which). This table probably holds off-target reads from a library built for another chain.

The rearrangement joins TRBV7-8 to TRBJ2-2; D remains ambiguous. V was shortened by 2 bases and J by 3 bases, with 16 bases between the two germline ends. The CDR3 extends over 17 amino acids. Germline lookup yields CDR1 SGHVS and CDR2 FQNEAQ. CDR3 protein: CASSLWNGFADTGELFF. The CDR3 DNA is TGTGCCAGCAGCTTATGGAACGGGTTTGCGGACACCGGGGAGCTGTTTTTT.

This clonotype turned up a few times. The rearrangement links TRBV24-1 to TRBJ1-1, with D possibly matching TRBD1 (5 bases). This CDR3 comprises 11 residues. Trimming left V 11 bases short and J 4 bases short, with 10 bases between. CDR1 KGHDR and CDR2 SFDVKD come from the germline V gene. The DNA of the CDR3 is TGTGCCATTTCAAGGGGCACTGAAGCTTTCTTT. Its protein product is CAISRGTEAFF.

The chain recombines TRBV6-8 with TRBJ2-7; D perhaps matches TRBD1 (7 bases). Germline V gene lookup returns CDR1 MNHGY and CDR2 SAAAGT. The V and J ends lost 6 bases and 6 bases respectively, with 18 bases between them. This CDR3 has 14 amino acids. CDR3 DNA sequence: TGTGCCAGCAGACTGACGACAGGGACTGGCGAGCAGTACTTC. Encoded protein: CASRLTTGTGEQYF.

The J gene is TRBJ1-1, the V gene TRBV29-1; D uncertain. Germline CDR1 SQVTM, CDR2 ANQGSEA. The CDR3 contains 11 residues. V lost 3 bases to trimming and J lost 7 bases, with 9 bases between them. CDR3 DNA sequence: TGCAGCGTTGAGGCAGGCAATGAAGCTTTCTTT. Translating gives CSVEAGNEAFF.

The chain has TRBV27 and TRBJ1-1; 10 positions agree with TRBD1. This CDR3 spans 12 amino acids. The ends lost 6 bases at V and 9 bases at J; junction bases unmatched: 4. CDR1 is MNHEY, CDR2 SMNVEV, per germline (reference sequence). The CDR3 reads CASSDRGQKAFF. CDR3 nucleotides: TGTGCCAGCAGCGACAGGGGGCAAAAAGCTTTCTTT.

The chain has TRBV28 and TRBJ1-4; D gene ambiguous. V dropped 3 bases and J dropped 10 bases, with 9 bases sitting between them. This CDR3 region has 12 residues. The germline gives CDR1 MDHEN, CDR2 SYDVKM. CDR3 coding DNA: TGTGCCAGCAGTTTTTCGTTGGGAAAACTGTTTTTT. Translation gives CASSFSLGKLFF.

The chain uses TRBV12-3 or TRBV12-4 and TRBJ1-1; D is undetermined. This CDR3 region has 10 residues. Trimming stripped 2 bases from V and 5 bases from J, with 0 bases between. The CDR3 DNA reads as TGTGCCAGCAGTTTAACTGAAGCTTTCTTT. Translating gives CASSLTEAFF.

By proportion, this clonotype is medium-sized (0.01 to 0.1%). J is TRBJ2-5 and V is TRBV5-6; weak D call: TRBD1 (6 bases). Germline values: CDR1 SGHDT, CDR2 YYEEEE. The CDR3 has 15 amino acids. The V gene lost 3 bases and the J gene lost 5 bases, with 17 bases spanning the gap. The DNA of the CDR3 is TGTGCCAGCAGCTGGGCCGGGACATTGGGGGAGACCCAGTACTTC. Encoded protein: CASSWAGTLGETQYF. Supplemented by reference TRBV5-6 and TRBJ2-5, the full variable domain reads DAGVTQSPTHLIKTRGQQVTLRCSPKSGHDTVSWYQQALGQGPQFIFQYYEEEERQRGNFPDRFSGHQFPNYSSELNVNALLLGDSALYLCASSWAGTLGETQYFGPGTRLLVL.

This clonotype has more than one count but fewer than ten. The chain is built from TRBV4-1 and TRBJ2-7; possibly TRBD1 or TRBD2 for D (5 bases each). V lost 0 bases and J 5 bases, leaving 8 bases between the germline ends. The germline CDR1 and CDR2 sequences are MGHRA and YSYEKL. The CDR3 spans 13 residues. The CDR3 DNA reads as TGCGCCAGCAGCCAAGAGGGGACCCACGAGCAGTACTTC. It specifies CASSQEGTHEQYF.

This clonotype has just a few counts. The chain uses TRBV16 and TRBJ1-1, with D unresolved. Germline CDR1 is KGHSY and CDR2 is FQNENV. V gave up 1 base and J gave up 8 bases, with 11 bases separating them. The CDR3 loop spans 13 amino acids. CDR3: CASSQFQLGEAFF. The CDR3 DNA reads as TGTGCCAGCAGCCAATTTCAATTGGGCGAAGCTTTCTTT.

The J gene is TRBJ1-6, the V gene TRBV18, with 12 positions matching TRBD1. J lost 7 bases, V lost 4 bases, and 14 bases had no gene match. Germline values: CDR1 KGHSH, CDR2 LQKENI. The CDR3 runs to 19 residues. The CDR3 spells CASSLPGQGAQVGNSPLHF. CDR3 bases: TGTGCCAGCTCACTTCCGGGACAGGGGGCACAGGTCGGAAATTCACCCCTCCACTTT.

The chain recombines TRBV2 with TRBJ2-6, with 7 bases lining up with TRBD1. This CDR3 has 13 residues. Germline lookup yields CDR1 SNHLY and CDR2 FYNNEI. V trimming: 6 bases; J trimming: 9 bases; junction bases outside the gene matches: 5. Written as DNA, the CDR3 is TGTGCCAGCAGAGGGGACAGTCTCAACGTCCTGACTTTC. Residues: CASRGDSLNVLTF.

The rearrangement joins TRBV14 to TRBJ1-6; D is unresolved. The V and J ends lost 2 bases and 7 bases respectively, with 6 bases between them. The CDR3 spans 13 residues. Looked up from germline, CDR1 is SGHDN and CDR2 is FVKESK. This chain's CDR3 is CASSQILNSPLHF. CDR3 DNA: TGTGCCAGCAGCCAAATCCTGAATTCACCCCTCCACTTT.

CDR3 loop: CASSSHERAPYNEQFF. The CDR3 coding sequence is TGTGCCAGCAGCTCCCATGAGCGGGCCCCCTACAATGAGCAGTTCTTC. This chain joins TRBV9 and TRBJ2-1; TRBD2 is a possible D gene (6 bases). V gave up 4 bases and J gave up 2 bases, with 16 bases separating them. Per germline, CDR1 SGDLS and CDR2 YYNGEE. The CDR3 is 16 residues long.

Here the CDR3 reads CASSQSSEQYF. DNA of the CDR3: TGCGCCAGCAGTCAATCTTCCGAGCAGTACTTC. The chain joins TRBV23-1 to TRBJ2-7; D is undetermined. TRBV23-1 is identified as an open reading frame with a role that is uncertain. The CDR3 has 11 residues. The V end lost 0 bases, the J end lost 6 bases, and 3 bases lay between the germline ends.

This rearrangement joins TRBV10-3 to TRBJ1-5; D is undetermined. V was trimmed by 3 bases and J by 7 bases, leaving 7 bases between them. This CDR3 contains 12 residues. Germline assignment: CDR1 ENHRY and CDR2 SYGVKD. CDR3 bases: TGTGCCATCAGTGAAAACTACCAGCCCCAGCATTTT. Translating gives CAISENYQPQHF.

This chain links TRBV28 with TRBJ2-5, with 7 bases lining up with TRBD1. Germline CDR1 is MDHEN and CDR2 is SYDVKM. The CDR3 consists of 14 residues. After removal of 5 bases from V and 5 bases from J, the junction contained 8 bases not matched to a gene. The CDR3 nucleotides read TGTGCCAGCAGTCCCCCCAGGGGGTGGGAGACCCAGTACTTC. Translation gives CASSPPRGWETQYF.

The DNA for the CDR3 is TGTGCCAGCAGCTTAGGAGGGACAGGGAACACTGAAGCTTTCTTT. Its protein product is CASSLGGTGNTEAFF. The chain couples TRBV7-2 to TRBJ1-1; the match to TRBD1 covers 8 bases. V lost 1 base to trimming and J lost 1 base; unmatched junction nucleotides: 2. The CDR3 is 15 amino acids. CDR1 SGHTA and CDR2 FQGNSA come from the germline V gene.

Here the CDR3 DNA reads TGTGCCAGCAGTTGGTGGCAGAATGAGCAGTTCTTC. It yields the protein CASSWWQNEQFF. The chain recombines TRBV6-2 or TRBV6-3 with TRBJ2-1; no clear D. The CDR3 runs 12 residues. V was cut by 4 bases and J by 7 bases, with 8 bases left in between. The germline V gene has CDR1 MNHEY and CDR2 SVGEGT.

The V gene is TRBV5-8, the J gene TRBJ2-1, with 14 nucleotides matching TRBD2. CDR3 length equals 15 residues. The trim removed 9 bases at V and 10 bases at J, leaving 12 bases unmatched. The germline V gene encodes CDR1 SGHTS and CDR2 YDEGEE. CDR3 sequence: CATPGGLAGAGEQFF. The DNA for the CDR3 is TGTGCCACTCCAGGGGGACTAGCGGGAGCGGGGGAGCAGTTCTTC.

The gene calls are TRBV10-3 and TRBJ2-7; D gene uncertain. Germline V gene data show CDR1 as ENHRY and CDR2 as SYGVKD. The CDR3 consists of 13 residues. Between the trimmed V and J ends, which lost 0 bases and 6 bases, there was a span of 9 bases. CDR3: CAISESEVSEQYF. The CDR3 DNA reads as TGTGCCATCAGTGAGTCTGAAGTATCCGAGCAGTACTTC.

The chain joins TRBV28 to TRBJ2-1; 8 bases map to TRBD2. Germline trimming cut 5 bases from V and 9 bases from J; bases unmatched to any gene: 12. The CDR3 runs to 15 residues. CDR1 and CDR2 (germline): MDHEN, SYDVKM. The CDR3 nucleotides read TGTGCCAGCAGTACCGGTCGGGAGGGCCTAGCTGAGCAGTTCTTC. It translates to CASSTGREGLAEQFF.

This sequence joins TRBV12-5 and TRBJ2-7; D uncertain. Germline V gives CDR1 LGHNT, CDR2 FRNRAP. With 3 bases removed from V and 4 bases from J, the gap between germline ends came to 7 bases. There are 12 residues in the CDR3. The CDR3 protein is CASGLDAYEQYF. CDR3 DNA: TGTGCTAGTGGTTTAGACGCGTACGAGCAGTACTTC.

The rearrangement links TRBV14 to TRBJ1-3; D unclear. Germline V gene sequence: CDR1 SGHDN, CDR2 FVKESK. The CDR3 consists of 12 residues. Trimming removed 1 base at V and 8 bases at J, with 6 bases between. In DNA form, the CDR3 reads TGTGCCAGCAGCCAAGTGGATTACACCATATATTTT. It translates to CASSQVDYTIYF.

The V and J genes are TRBV29-1 and TRBJ1-3; no firm D call. Germline CDR1 SQVTM, CDR2 ANQGSEA. This CDR3 comprises 14 residues. V was cut by 1 base and J by 0 bases, with 7 bases left in between. The CDR3 is CSVEAGSSGNTIYF. CDR3 sequence (DNA): TGCAGCGTTGAAGCGGGGTCCTCTGGAAACACCATATATTTT.